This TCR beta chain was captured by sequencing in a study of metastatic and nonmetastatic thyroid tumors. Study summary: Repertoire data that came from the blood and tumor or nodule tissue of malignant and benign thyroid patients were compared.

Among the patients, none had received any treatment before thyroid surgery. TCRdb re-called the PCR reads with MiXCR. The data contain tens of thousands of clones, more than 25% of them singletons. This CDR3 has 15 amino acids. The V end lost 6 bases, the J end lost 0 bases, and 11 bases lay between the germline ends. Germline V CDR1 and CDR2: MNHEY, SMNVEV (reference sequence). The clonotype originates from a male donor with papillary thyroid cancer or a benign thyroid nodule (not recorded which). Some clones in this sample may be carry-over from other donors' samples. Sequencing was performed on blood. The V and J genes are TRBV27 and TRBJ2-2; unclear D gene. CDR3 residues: CASRPWSSNTGELFF. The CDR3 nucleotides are TGTGCCAGCAGACCGTGGTCCTCGAACACCGGGGAGCTGTTTTTT.